The clone carrying this T cell receptor beta chain was picked up many times. Its antigen is not known. Germline CDR1 and CDR2: LNHDA and SQIVND (reference sequence). V lost 0 bases to trimming and J lost 0 bases, with 6 bases between them. The CDR3 runs to 16 residues. The source of the sample is a study of T cells in Graves' hyperthyroidism and ophthalmopathy. Study-wide results and limits: Researchers found most expanded thyroid clonotypes above 0.001 in blood as well.

Individuals with ophthalmopathy presented a Clinical Activity Score of at least 3, a NOSPECS grade of at least 4 and a duration under 3 months. Amplification of TCR beta CDR3 regions was performed using RNA transcripts as template. HTBI primers were the set used in a first-round RT-PCR of the TCR CDR3. MiXCR, applied by TCRdb to the multiplex PCR reads, yields one record per CDR3 protein. The data show 350,000 to 400,000 distinct CDR3 sequences, about 18% seen once. The J gene is TRBJ2-6, the V gene TRBV19, with D possibly called TRBD1 or TRBD2 (5 bases each). Sequencing was done on a sample of blood. The TCR was taken from a man aged 18-30 years with Graves' ophthalmopathy. CDR3 loop: CASSIDGGSGANVLTF. For the CDR3, the DNA is TGTGCCAGTAGTATAGATGGGGGCTCTGGGGCCAACGTCCTGACTTTC.